This record concerns one T cell receptor beta chain sequence. Its antigen remains unidentified. No base-level quality is on record; no much larger clone is a single base apart. The data were taken from a study of OX40 agonist ivuxolimab in advanced cancers. About the study as a whole: The costimulatory receptor OX40 (CD134) was targeted by ivuxolimab, a fully human IgG2 agonistic monoclonal antibody. Intravenous ivuxolimab was administered to patients every 2 weeks at six dose levels: 0.01, 0.1, 0.3, 1.5, 3 and 10 mg/kg. Among the approximately 50 dose-escalation patients, roughly 20 had hepatocellular carcinoma, 15 or so melanoma, 9 renal cell carcinoma and 9 head and neck cancer. In the dose-escalation cohort, more than 75% of patients were male, and the mean age was approximately 60 years, with a range of 23 to 79. Patients were allowed to have had prior anti-PD-1, anti-PD-L1 or anti-CTLA-4 therapy, and approximately 43% of the dose-escalation patients had previously received checkpoint inhibitors. Three dose-escalation patients achieved partial responses, one with hepatocellular carcinoma and two with cutaneous melanoma. The purpose of peripheral TCRbeta sequencing was to test whether ivuxolimab changed TCR sequence diversity and led to clonal T-cell expansion. The paper covers the monotherapy dose-escalation part of the phase I ivuxolimab trial, which included N ≈ 50 patients. Beyond this particular receptor, the publication reports: At doses of 0.1 to 3.0 mg/kg, clonal expansion of both CD4+ and CD8+ blood T cells was observed from baseline to week 6. After ivuxolimab, expanded clones were on average more numerous among CD8+ T cells than among CD4+ T cells. In the 0.1-3.0 mg/kg groups, partial responders had among the lowest normalized peripheral clonal expansion, particularly in CD8+ T cells. Low levels of normalized T-cell clonal expansion were also seen in some patients who did not respond. The antigen specificity of the clonally expanded peripheral T cells was not determined.

For sequencing of the TCRbeta CDR3 region, genomic DNA was extracted from the sorted cells. The immunoSEQ Assay was used to sequence the TCRbeta CDR3 regions. As stored in TCRdb, this immuneACCESS dataset retains in-frame rearrangements with V and J assigned. A fraction of the clones does not appear; measured against another copy, unresolved V genes explain less than half of the discrepancy, and the remainder lacks a known reason. Counted in this sample were approximately 65,000 clones; around 90% of them appeared once. The ten top clones hold 0.3% to 0.45% of the sample. Patients with autoimmune disease history or receiving systemic immunosuppression were excluded from the trial. Peripheral blood for TCR sequencing was collected from all dose cohorts at baseline, on cycle 4 day 1, and on cycle 7 day 1. The samples were taken from a phase I, first-in-human, multicenter, open-label dose-escalation trial of ivuxolimab. Adults with locally advanced or metastatic melanoma, renal cell carcinoma, hepatocellular carcinoma or head and neck squamous cell carcinoma were enrolled in the trial. CD4+ and CD8+ T cells were sorted separately from peripheral blood before TCR sequencing.

The CDR3 goes from the cysteine to the phenylalanine over 15 residues. Only the CDR3 portion is preserved as DNA: 45 bases, with reading frame beginning at the first base. CDR1 and CDR2 were assigned from the germline V gene as MNHEY and SVGAGI. The sequencing here drew on CD4+ or CD8+ T cells sorted from blood, taken in a trial of the OX40 agonist ivuxolimab. The source is an adult with an advanced solid tumor such as melanoma, head and neck, liver or kidney cancer. This receptor chain uses TRBV6-5 and TRBJ2-5; the D gene assignment is ambiguous. The end of the DNA is better explained by TRBJ2-7, so the J call may be wrong. The CDR3 is CASTPLPGPAHEQYF. In nucleotide form, the sequence is TGTGCCAGCACTCCCCTTCCGGGCCCCGCCCACGAGCAGTACTTC.